This T cell receptor (beta chain) emerged from a study of blood T cells in healthy people across ages. CDR3 size: 17 residues. With V trimmed by 4 bases and J by 3 bases, 8 bases remained unmatched. The germline CDR1 and CDR2 sequences are SGHRS and YFSETQ. This clonotype was picked up a small number of times. Primed by a sample-barcoded 5' primer and a J-beta primer mix, a second PCR proceeded for about 6 to 11 cycles. TCRdb independently ran MiXCR on the 5' RACE reads; one entry per CDR3 protein. The table shows 780,000 or so distinct CDR3 sequences, with around 50% occurring only once. This TCR was recovered from a man between 40 and 49 years old in good health. The sample consisted of blood. The chain is built from TRBV5-1 and TRBJ2-6; 9 nucleotides line up with TRBD1. CDR3 amino acids: CASSPTGTGLGANVLTF. The CDR3 DNA follows: TGCGCCAGCAGCCCCACCGGGACAGGGCTTGGGGCCAACGTCCTGACTTTC.